A single sample is the source of the 11 T cell receptor beta chains below, sequenced in a study of T-cell reconstitution after alpha-beta-depleted transplantation in children. For TCRbeta, the library was prepared with unique molecular identifiers. TCRdb ran MiXCR on the PCR reads and lists one entry per CDR3 protein. The sample includes about 22,000 distinct CDR3 sequences, around 9.9% of them seen just once. This sample comprised PBMCs from the stem cell graft donor, obtained from the stem cell graft. Source of these receptors: a human donor who donated a stem cell graft to a child with chronic granulomatous disease.

This clonotype appeared many times. J is TRBJ2-7 and V is TRBV6-5; D might be TRBD1 (6 bases). V was shortened by 6 bases and J by 7 bases, with 16 bases between the two germline ends. Germline CDR1 and CDR2: MNHEY and SVGAGI. The CDR3 length is 13 residues. The CDR3 is CASSIRGSGEQYF. Written as DNA, the CDR3 is TGTGCCAGCAGCATCAGGGGCTCTGGGGAGCAGTACTTC.

This clonotype was observed at least ten times. The rearrangement links TRBV5-1 to TRBJ2-2, with D hard to call. The CDR3 loop spans 14 amino acids. V was cut by 4 bases and J by 1 base, with 8 bases left in between. The germline CDR1 and CDR2 sequences are SGHRS and YFSETQ. In DNA form, the CDR3 reads TGCGCCAGCAGCCGGAGTAGGAACACCGGGGAGCTGTTTTTT. Its protein product is CASSRSRNTGELFF.

This clonotype was observed at least ten times. V is TRBV10-3 and J is TRBJ2-7; D remains ambiguous. This CDR3 spans 15 amino acids. V lost 0 bases to trimming and J lost 3 bases, with 12 bases between them. Germline loops: CDR1 ENHRY, CDR2 SYGVKD. This chain's CDR3 is CAISESTPPVYEQYF. CDR3 nucleotides: TGTGCCATCAGTGAGTCGACTCCGCCGGTCTACGAGCAGTACTTC.

This clonotype was observed many times. This chain connects TRBV5-1 to TRBJ2-3, with 15 bases identical to TRBD2. The germline V gene encodes CDR1 SGHRS and CDR2 YFSETQ. J lost 3 bases, V lost 4 bases, and 12 bases had no gene match. This CDR3 contains 19 residues. The DNA of the CDR3 is TGCGCCAGCAGCGCGGGACTAGCGGGAGGAGCTTCTTTTACAGATACGCAGTATTTT. Translated: CASSAGLAGGASFTDTQYF. Filled out from reference TRBV5-1 and TRBJ2-3, the complete variable domain reads KAGVTQTPRYLIKTRGQQVTLSCSPISGHRSVSWYQQTPGQGLQFLFEYFSETQRNKGNFPGRFSGRQFSNSRSEMNVSTLELGDSALYLCASSAGLAGGASFTDTQYFGPGTRLTVL.

This clonotype was detected ten times or more. This rearrangement joins TRBV5-5 to TRBJ2-1; possibly TRBD2 for D (5 bases). CDR1 and CDR2 (germline): SGHKS, YYEKEE (reference sequence). Trimming cost V 0 bases and J 7 bases, with 14 bases left between them. This CDR3 spans 15 amino acids. As DNA, the CDR3 is TGTGCCAGCAGCTTGGGAGGGTTTAGTTTGAATGAGCAGTTCTTC. It codes for CASSLGGFSLNEQFF.

This clonotype was recorded at least ten times. The rearrangement links TRBV20-1 to TRBJ2-1; D call uncertain. Germline CDR1 DFQATT, CDR2 SNEGSKA (reference sequence). The CDR3 contains 15 residues. V gave up 7 bases and J gave up 8 bases, with 24 bases separating them. As DNA, the CDR3 is TGCAGTGGTACCGGATCGGGCCTGGGTAAGGATGAGCAGTTCTTC. Translation gives CSGTGSGLGKDEQFF.

Ten or more counts support this clonotype. At one end the junction does not follow the germline gene, possibly because of a read error. The rearrangement uses TRBV20-1 and TRBJ2-5, with 11 bases fitting TRBD2. The germline V gene has CDR1 DFQATT and CDR2 SNEGSKA (reference sequence). This CDR3 has 17 amino acids. CDR3 protein: CCATLSGTSGIQETQYF. CDR3 DNA: TGCTGTGCTACACTATCCGGGACTAGCGGCATCCAAGAGACCCAGTACTTC.

This clonotype was counted ten times or more. This sequence joins TRBV4-3 and TRBJ1-1, with unresolved D. V was trimmed by 0 bases and J by 0 bases, leaving 2 bases between them. Germline loops: CDR1 LGHNA, CDR2 YSLEER. The CDR3 has 13 amino acids. CDR3 in DNA: TGCGCCAGCAGCCAAGACCTGAACACTGAAGCTTTCTTT. Its translation: CASSQDLNTEAFF.

This clonotype was observed many times. V is TRBV21-1 and J is TRBJ2-7; the tabulated D call, TRBD1, remains unverified against the DNA. TRBV21-1 is deemed a pseudogene. The CDR3 length is 19 residues. In DNA form, the CDR3 reads TGTGCCAGCAGCAGTACCCAGGGGTCCGGGGCGTTAAGCTCCTACGAGCAGTACTTC. It specifies CASSSTQGSGALSSYEQYF.

This clonotype has at least ten counts. For the CDR3, the DNA is TGCAGTGCTAGGGATCAGTCCCTTGGTTACAATGAGCAGTTCTTC. Amino acids: CSARDQSLGYNEQFF. This chain connects TRBV20-1 to TRBJ2-1; D call uncertain. Trimming removed 3 bases at V and 4 bases at J, with 16 bases between. Looked up from germline, CDR1 is DFQATT and CDR2 is SNEGSKA (reference sequence). The CDR3 loop spans 15 amino acids.

This clonotype appeared a few times. The junction departs from germline at one end; a sequencing error may be responsible. The rearrangement links TRBV12-3 or TRBV12-4 to TRBJ2-2; D is possibly TRBD2 (6 bases). The CDR3 has 16 amino acids. In DNA form, the CDR3 reads TGTGCCAGTAGTTCTTTGGAGGGCTGGGGCACCGGGGAGCTGTTTTTT. It codes for CASSSLEGWGTGELFF.